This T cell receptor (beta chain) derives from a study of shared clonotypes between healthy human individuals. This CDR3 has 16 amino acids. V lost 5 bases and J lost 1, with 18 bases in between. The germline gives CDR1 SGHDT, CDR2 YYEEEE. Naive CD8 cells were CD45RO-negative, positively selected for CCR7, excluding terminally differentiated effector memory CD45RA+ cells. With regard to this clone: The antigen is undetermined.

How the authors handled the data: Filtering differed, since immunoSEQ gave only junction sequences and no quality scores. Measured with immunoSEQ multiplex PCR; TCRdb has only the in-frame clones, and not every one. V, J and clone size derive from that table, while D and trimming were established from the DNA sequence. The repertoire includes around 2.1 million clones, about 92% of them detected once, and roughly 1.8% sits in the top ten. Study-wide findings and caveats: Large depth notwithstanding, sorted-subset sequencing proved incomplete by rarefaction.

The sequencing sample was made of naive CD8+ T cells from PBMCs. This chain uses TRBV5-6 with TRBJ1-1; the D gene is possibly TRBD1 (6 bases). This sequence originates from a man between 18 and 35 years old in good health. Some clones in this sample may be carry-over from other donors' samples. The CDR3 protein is CASRGGRTIRNTEAFF. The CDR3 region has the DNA TGTGCCAGCAGGGGGGGGCGAACCATAAGGAACACTGAAGCTTTCTTT.